These 25 T cell receptor beta chains originate from one sample sequenced in a study of blood T cell repertoires in COVID-19. Using immunoSEQ multiplex PCR, the repertoire was profiled, and TCRdb retains in-frame clones only, with some absent. Among approximately 31,000 clones listed, about 89% were seen once. Sequencing input: peripheral blood. Every receptor here comes from an older man with active COVID-19.

This chain joins TRBV19 and TRBJ1-1, with TRBD1 matching over 10 bases. The CDR3 sequence is 19 residues long. Unmatched junction bases numbered 16, after V lost 3 bases and J lost 3 bases. Germline assignment: CDR1 LNHDA and CDR2 SQIVND (reference sequence). The CDR3 DNA reads as TGTGCCAGTAGTATTCGAGGGGACAGGGGTTTCAAAAGGGACACTGAAGCTTTCTTT. Residues: CASSIRGDRGFKRDTEAFF.

This chain connects TRBV25-1 to TRBJ2-3; 10 bases map to TRBD1. The V gene's germline CDR1 is MGHDK and CDR2 SYGVNS. The junction had 2 bases not matched to a gene; V was cut back by 5 bases and J by 3 bases. The CDR3 length is 14 residues. The CDR3 nucleotides are TGTGCCAGCAGTTTGGACAGGGGGACAGATACGCAGTATTTT. Protein product: CASSLDRGTDTQYF.

The genes are TRBV7-8 and TRBJ1-5, with TRBD1 identical over 9 bases. Per the germline V gene, CDR1 is SGHVS and CDR2 is FQNEAQ. J was trimmed by 7 bases and V by 2 bases; bases with no gene match: 12. The length of the CDR3 is 17 residues. CDR3 in amino acids: CASSLKRRTGEGQPQHF. CDR3 nucleotides: TGTGCCAGCAGCTTAAAAAGGAGGACAGGGGAGGGCCAGCCCCAGCATTTT.

V usage is TRBV6-6 and J usage is TRBJ2-1; 15 bases match TRBD2. This CDR3 has 16 residues. Losses at the gene ends were 6 bases for V and 7 bases for J; bases not matched to a gene: 7. The germline gives CDR1 MNHNY, CDR2 SVGAGI (reference sequence). CDR3 coding DNA: TGTGCCAGCAGAACGTCCGGGACTAGCGGGAGGAATGAGCAGTTCTTC. This codes for CASRTSGTSGRNEQFF.

The CDR3 loop reads CASSLGVSGSSYEQYF. CDR3 bases: TGTGCCAGCAGCTTAGGGGTAAGCGGGAGTTCGTACGAGCAGTACTTC. The rearrangement uses TRBV7-2 and TRBJ2-7; 8 positions match TRBD2. The CDR3 contains 16 residues. Germline assignment: CDR1 SGHTA and CDR2 FQGNSA. Losses at the gene ends were 1 base for V and 4 bases for J; bases not matched to a gene: 9.

This clone has just a few counts. The gene calls are TRBV3-1 (or the pseudogene TRBV3-2) and TRBJ1-6; 9 bases fit TRBD1. The CDR3 consists of 15 residues. CDR1 and CDR2 from the germline V gene are LGHDT and YNNKEL (reference sequence). With V trimmed by 5 bases and J by 10 bases, 9 bases remained unmatched. The CDR3 bases are TGTGCCAGCAGCGGACAGGGGTCAGTTGGGTCACCCCTCCACTTT. This encodes CASSGQGSVGSPLHF.

V usage is TRBV7-8 and J usage is TRBJ2-7; 7 bases are a match to TRBD2. Germline V lookup: CDR1 SGHVS, CDR2 FQNEAQ. Trimming removed 5 bases from V and 4 bases from J; junction bases left unmatched: 11. This CDR3 has 15 amino acids. The CDR3 bases are TGTGCCAGCAGCCCCTCGGCGGGAGCAAAATACGAGCAGTACTTC. Translated, it gives CASSPSAGAKYEQYF.

This sequence joins TRBV15 and TRBJ2-7, with 10 bases matching TRBD1. From germline, CDR1 is LNHNV and CDR2 YYDKDF (reference sequence). CDR3 length equals 16 residues. The J segment lost 5 bases and the V segment lost 5 bases, leaving 12 bases of the junction unmatched. The CDR3 loop is CATSRIPGQGKDEQYF. DNA of the CDR3: TGTGCCACCAGCCGAATTCCGGGACAGGGGAAGGACGAGCAGTACTTC.

This clone has just one count. J is TRBJ2-5 and V is TRBV5-4, with D possibly matching TRBD2 (6 bases). Germline V CDR1 and CDR2: SGHNT, YYREEE (reference sequence). V was cut by 3 bases and J by 2 bases, with 20 bases left in between. CDR3 length: 17 amino acids. In nucleotides, the CDR3 is TGTGCCAGCAGCTCGGCTAGCGCTTTAGGACTTCAAGAGACCCAGTACTTC. Its protein is CASSSASALGLQETQYF.

This clone appeared once. The rearrangement joins TRBV7-2 to TRBJ2-7; 10 bases are a match to TRBD1. Per the germline V gene, CDR1 is SGHTA and CDR2 is FQGNSA. V lost 5 bases and J lost 4; bases outside the gene matches: 8. The CDR3 has 15 residues. The chain's CDR3 is CASSLAGQGLYEQYF. In nucleotides, the CDR3 is TGTGCCAGCAGCCTGGCGGGACAGGGGCTTTACGAGCAGTACTTC.

In this sample, this clone turned up once. This chain joins TRBV5-1 and TRBJ1-1; D is possibly TRBD1 (6 bases). Per the germline V gene, CDR1 is SGHRS and CDR2 is YFSETQ. This CDR3 has 15 residues. Deletions cut 1 base from V and 0 bases from J, with 10 bases between. The CDR3 protein is CASSLPTGMNTEAFF. The CDR3, as DNA: TGCGCCAGCAGCTTGCCGACAGGTATGAACACTGAAGCTTTCTTT.

The rearrangement joins TRBV19 to TRBJ1-2, with unresolved D. Germline CDR1 is LNHDA and CDR2 is SQIVND (reference sequence). This CDR3 is 16 amino acids long. V was cut by 3 bases and J by 5 bases, with 19 bases left in between. The CDR3, as DNA: TGTGCCAGTAGTATTGATAACGGTCCAGGCCGATATGGCTACACCTTC. Residues: CASSIDNGPGRYGYTF.

J is TRBJ1-1 and V is TRBV27; D uncertain. CDR1 MNHEY and CDR2 SMNVEV come from the germline V gene (reference sequence). Trimming left V 5 bases short and J 0 bases short, with 13 bases between. This CDR3 is built from 15 residues. The CDR3 region is CASSRTRAVNTEAFF. CDR3 in DNA: TGTGCCAGCAGTCGGACGCGGGCGGTGAACACTGAAGCTTTCTTT.

The chain couples TRBV19 to TRBJ2-1, with TRBD2 matching over 9 bases. The germline gives CDR1 LNHDA, CDR2 SQIVND (reference sequence). With V trimmed by 4 bases and J by 1 base, 5 bases remained unmatched. This CDR3 contains 16 residues. The chain's CDR3 is CASSNRSGRSYNEQFF. CDR3 nucleotide sequence: TGTGCCAGTAGTAACCGCAGCGGGAGGTCCTACAATGAGCAGTTCTTC.

This chain links TRBV28 with TRBJ2-3, with D possibly TRBD2 on 6 matching bases. CDR3 length: 15 amino acids. CDR1 is MDHEN, CDR2 SYDVKM, per germline. V was pared by 7 bases and J by 4 bases, with 18 bases between. CDR3 nucleotide sequence: TGTGCCAGCAAGTTTGGGGGGACCTTCGCAGATACGCAGTATTTT. Its translation: CASKFGGTFADTQYF. Variable domain in full (rest from reference TRBV28 and TRBJ2-3): DVKVTQSSRYLVKRTGEKVFLECVQDMDHENMFWYRQDPGLGLRLIYFSYDVKMKEKGDIPEGYSVSREKKERFSLILESASTNQTSMYLCASKFGGTFADTQYFGPGTRLTVL.

The gene calls are TRBV29-1 and TRBJ1-2; no definite D call. The germline V and J ends were trimmed by 6 bases and 2 bases, with 10 bases remaining between them. The CDR3 covers 12 residues. Germline values: CDR1 SQVTM, CDR2 ANQGSEA. The CDR3 region is CSVARMNYGYTF. DNA of the CDR3: TGCAGCGTCGCCAGGATGAACTATGGCTACACCTTC.

The chain has TRBV20-1 and TRBJ2-7, with TRBD2 identical over 7 bases. This CDR3 contains 11 residues. The germline CDR1 and CDR2 sequences are DFQATT and SNEGSKA (reference sequence). J lost 7 bases, V lost 4 bases, and 4 bases had no gene match. The CDR3 spells CSAILAIEQYF. DNA for the CDR3: TGCAGTGCTATACTAGCGATTGAGCAGTACTTC.

This chain connects TRBV2 to TRBJ2-7; 7 positions agree with TRBD2. The ends lost 9 bases at V and 6 bases at J; junction bases unmatched: 11. Germline assignment: CDR1 SNHLY and CDR2 FYNNEI. The CDR3 is 13 residues long. This CDR3 is CARRQGPGGEQYF. DNA of the CDR3: TGTGCCAGACGGCAGGGACCGGGGGGCGAGCAGTACTTC.

The V and J genes are TRBV7-2 and TRBJ1-5; D gene uncertain. Germline V gene lookup returns CDR1 SGHTA and CDR2 FQGNSA. Trimming removed 5 bases from V and 0 bases from J, with 5 bases in between. The CDR3 is 13 amino acids. The CDR3 sequence is CASSPFSNQPQHF. The CDR3 DNA reads TGTGCCAGCAGCCCCTTTAGCAATCAGCCCCAGCATTTT.

This clone was picked up one time. V is TRBV7-2 and J is TRBJ2-1; D may be TRBD2 (5 bases). There are 14 residues in the CDR3. V lost 5 bases to trimming and J lost 10 bases, with 18 bases between them. Germline assignment: CDR1 SGHTA and CDR2 FQGNSA. CDR3 in amino acids: CASSAYSGILEQFF. The CDR3 nucleotides read TGTGCCAGCAGCGCGTACTCCGGGATCTTGGAGCAGTTCTTC.

The V and J genes are TRBV6-2 or TRBV6-3 and TRBJ2-7, with 8 bases aligning to TRBD2. This CDR3 has 15 amino acids. CDR1 and CDR2 (germline): MNHEY, SVGEGT. Trimming took 6 bases from V and 2 from J; bases not matched to a gene: 9. The CDR3 sequence: CASSSGGSGTYEQYF. For the CDR3, the DNA is TGTGCCAGCAGCTCCGGGGGTAGCGGGACCTACGAGCAGTACTTC.

The chain carries TRBV7-2 and TRBJ2-5, with a possible D match to TRBD1 (5 bases). Trimming removed 1 base at V and 3 bases at J, with 9 bases between. There are 14 residues in the CDR3. CDR1 and CDR2 (germline): SGHTA, FQGNSA. CDR3 nucleotide sequence: TGTGCCAGCAGCTTAGACGCAGGGAAAGAGACCCAGTACTTC. Translation: CASSLDAGKETQYF.

This chain uses TRBV25-1 with TRBJ1-2; TRBD1 matches 8 bases. J gave up 6 bases and V 5 bases, and 11 bases lay outside the gene matches. Germline CDR1 is MGHDK and CDR2 is SYGVNS. The CDR3 has 15 residues. The CDR3 region is CASSPHAGGNDGYTF. CDR3 in DNA: TGTGCCAGCAGTCCCCATGCAGGGGGCAACGATGGCTACACCTTC.

This clone showed up just a few times. The chain combines TRBV7-9 with TRBJ1-1; 8 bases align to TRBD1. Trimming took 3 bases from V and 2 from J; bases not matched to a gene: 5. Per the germline V gene, CDR1 is SEHNR and CDR2 is FQNEAQ (reference sequence). The CDR3 runs to 15 residues. The CDR3 is CASSLGDRINTEAFF. CDR3 coding DNA: TGTGCCAGCAGCTTGGGGGACAGGATAAACACTGAAGCTTTCTTT.

The J gene is TRBJ2-3, the V gene TRBV10-3; 8 bases fit TRBD2. CDR1 is ENHRY, CDR2 SYGVKD, per germline. The CDR3 loop spans 16 amino acids. V lost 0 bases to trimming and J lost 1 base; unmatched junction nucleotides: 3. CDR3 protein: CAISESGLVGTDTQYF. CDR3 sequence (DNA): TGTGCCATCAGTGAGTCGGGACTAGTGGGCACAGATACGCAGTATTTT.